This T cell receptor beta chain was identified during a study of blood T cell repertoires in COVID-19. This CDR3 is 12 amino acids long. J lost 1 base, V lost 3 bases, and 0 bases had no gene match. CDR1 and CDR2 (germline): SQVTM, ANQGSEA. Profiled with immunoSEQ multiplex PCR; TCRdb holds only in-frame clones, not every one. The table includes 90,000 to 100,000 clones, more than 70% detected once. The source is a man aged 65 to 85 with acute or convalescent COVID-19. Sample: peripheral blood. This rearrangement joins TRBV29-1 to TRBJ2-7; TRBD1 matches 7 bases. CDR3 region: CSVDRGSYEQYF. CDR3 nucleotide sequence: TGCAGCGTTGACAGGGGGTCCTACGAGCAGTACTTC.